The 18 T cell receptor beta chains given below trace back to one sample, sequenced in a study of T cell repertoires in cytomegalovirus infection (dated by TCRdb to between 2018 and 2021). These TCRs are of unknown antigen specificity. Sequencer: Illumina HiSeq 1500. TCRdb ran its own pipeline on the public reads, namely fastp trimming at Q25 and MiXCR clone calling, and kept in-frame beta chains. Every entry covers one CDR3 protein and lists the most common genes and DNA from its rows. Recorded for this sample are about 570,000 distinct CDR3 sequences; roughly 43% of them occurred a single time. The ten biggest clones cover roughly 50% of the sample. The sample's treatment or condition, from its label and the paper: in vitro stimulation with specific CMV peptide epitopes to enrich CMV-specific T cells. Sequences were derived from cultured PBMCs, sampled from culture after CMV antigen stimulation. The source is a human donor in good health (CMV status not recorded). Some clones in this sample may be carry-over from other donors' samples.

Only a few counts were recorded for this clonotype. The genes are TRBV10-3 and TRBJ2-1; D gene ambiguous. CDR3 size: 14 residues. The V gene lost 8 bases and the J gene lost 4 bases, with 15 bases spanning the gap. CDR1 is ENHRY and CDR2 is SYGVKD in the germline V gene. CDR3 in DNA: TGTGCCATCGGTTCCAAGACGCAATACAATGAGCAGTTCTTC. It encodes CAIGSKTQYNEQFF.

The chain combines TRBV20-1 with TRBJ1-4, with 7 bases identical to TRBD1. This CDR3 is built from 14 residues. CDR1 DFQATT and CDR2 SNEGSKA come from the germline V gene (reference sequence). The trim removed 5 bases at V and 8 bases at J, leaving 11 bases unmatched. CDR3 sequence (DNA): TGCAGTGCTTTTAAACCGGGACAGCCCGAAAAACTGTTTTTT. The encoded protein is CSAFKPGQPEKLFF.

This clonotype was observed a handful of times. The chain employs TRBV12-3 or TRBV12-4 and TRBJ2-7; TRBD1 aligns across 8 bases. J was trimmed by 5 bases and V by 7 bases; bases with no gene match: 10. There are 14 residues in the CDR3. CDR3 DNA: TGTGCCAGCACCCCTGGCAGGGGGCGACACGAGCAGTACTTC. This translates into CASTPGRGRHEQYF.

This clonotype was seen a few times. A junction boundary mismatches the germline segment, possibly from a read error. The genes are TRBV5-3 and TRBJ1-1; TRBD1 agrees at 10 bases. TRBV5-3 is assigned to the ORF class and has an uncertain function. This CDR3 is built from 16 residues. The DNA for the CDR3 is TGTGCCAGCAGCTACGGACAGGGGGGGCGGAACACTGAAGCTTTCTTT. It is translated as CASSYGQGGRNTEAFF.

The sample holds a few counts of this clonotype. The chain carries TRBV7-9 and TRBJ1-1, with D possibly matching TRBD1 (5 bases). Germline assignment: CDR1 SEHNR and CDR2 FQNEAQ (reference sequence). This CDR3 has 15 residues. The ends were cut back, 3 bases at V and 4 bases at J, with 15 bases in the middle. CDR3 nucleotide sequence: TGTGCCAGCAGCTTCCGGGCCGCCGGGGGCACTGAAGCTTTCTTT. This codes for CASSFRAAGGTEAFF.

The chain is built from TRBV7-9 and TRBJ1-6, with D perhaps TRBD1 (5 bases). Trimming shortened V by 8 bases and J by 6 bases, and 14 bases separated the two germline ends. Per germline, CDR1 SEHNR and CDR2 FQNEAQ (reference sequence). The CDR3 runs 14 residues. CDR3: CASSTARSNSPLHF. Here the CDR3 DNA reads TGTGCCAGCTCGACAGCTAGGAGTAATTCACCCCTCCACTTT.

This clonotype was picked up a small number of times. The CDR3 region is CASSLVVSSYNEQFF. The CDR3 coding sequence is TGTGCCAGCAGCTTGGTGGTCAGCTCCTACAATGAGCAGTTCTTC. The chain has TRBV5-4 and TRBJ2-1, with D hard to call. The CDR3 contains 15 residues. In germline, CDR1 is SGHNT, CDR2 YYREEE (reference sequence). With 0 bases removed from V and 0 bases from J, the gap between germline ends came to 7 bases.

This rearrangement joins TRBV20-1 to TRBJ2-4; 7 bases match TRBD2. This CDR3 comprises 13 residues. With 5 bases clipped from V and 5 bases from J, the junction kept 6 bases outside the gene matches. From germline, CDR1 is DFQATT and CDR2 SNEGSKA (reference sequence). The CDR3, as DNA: TGCAGTGCTGGAGCGGGAAGTGAAAACATTCAGTACTTC. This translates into CSAGAGSENIQYF.

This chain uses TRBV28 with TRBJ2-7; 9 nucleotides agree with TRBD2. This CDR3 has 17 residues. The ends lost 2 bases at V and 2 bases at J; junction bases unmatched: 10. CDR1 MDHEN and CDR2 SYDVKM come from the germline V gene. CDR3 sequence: CASSLAGGGDTTYEQYF. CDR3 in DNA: TGTGCCAGCAGTTTAGCGGGGGGGGGGGACACAACCTACGAGCAGTACTTC.

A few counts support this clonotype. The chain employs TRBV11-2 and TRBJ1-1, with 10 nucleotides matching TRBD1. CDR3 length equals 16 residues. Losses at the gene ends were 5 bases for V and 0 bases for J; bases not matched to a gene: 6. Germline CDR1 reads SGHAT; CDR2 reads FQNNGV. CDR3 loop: CASSRTGGFMNTEAFF. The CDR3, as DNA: TGTGCCAGCAGCCGGACAGGGGGATTCATGAACACTGAAGCTTTCTTT.

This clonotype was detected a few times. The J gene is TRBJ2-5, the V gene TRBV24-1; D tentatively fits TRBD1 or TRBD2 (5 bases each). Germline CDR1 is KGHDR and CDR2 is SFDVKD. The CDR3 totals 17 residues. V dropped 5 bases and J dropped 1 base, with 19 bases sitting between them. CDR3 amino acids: CATSGGPEDDFQETQYF. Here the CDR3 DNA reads TGTGCCACCAGTGGGGGCCCGGAGGACGACTTCCAAGAGACCCAGTACTTC.

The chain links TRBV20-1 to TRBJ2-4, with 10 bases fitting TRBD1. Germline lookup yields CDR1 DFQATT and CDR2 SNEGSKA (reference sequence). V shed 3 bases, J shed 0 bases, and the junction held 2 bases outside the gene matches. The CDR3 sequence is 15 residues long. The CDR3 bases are TGCAGTGCTAGCCGGGACAGGGGAGCCAAAAACATTCAGTACTTC. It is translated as CSASRDRGAKNIQYF.

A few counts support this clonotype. The CDR3, as DNA: TGTGCCAGCACCCTGGGACAGGTCGACAGCCTCTACGAGCAGTACTTC. Translated, it gives CASTLGQVDSLYEQYF. V is TRBV2 and J is TRBJ2-7; 8 nucleotides align to TRBD1. The V and J ends lost 7 bases and 3 bases, in that order; junction bases with no gene match: 14. CDR3 length equals 16 residues. Looked up from germline, CDR1 is SNHLY and CDR2 is FYNNEI.

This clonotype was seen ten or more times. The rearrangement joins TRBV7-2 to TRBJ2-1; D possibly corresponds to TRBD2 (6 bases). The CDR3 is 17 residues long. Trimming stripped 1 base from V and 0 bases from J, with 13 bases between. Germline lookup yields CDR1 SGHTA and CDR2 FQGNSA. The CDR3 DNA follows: TGTGCCAGCAGCTTAGATGGCGGGATGAGCTCCTACAATGAGCAGTTCTTC. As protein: CASSLDGGMSSYNEQFF.

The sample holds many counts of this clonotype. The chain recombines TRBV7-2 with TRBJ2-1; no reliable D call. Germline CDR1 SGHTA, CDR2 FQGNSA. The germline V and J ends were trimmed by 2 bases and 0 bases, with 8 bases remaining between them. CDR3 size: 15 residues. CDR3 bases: TGTGCCAGCAGCTTACGTCTGAGCTCCTACAATGAGCAGTTCTTC. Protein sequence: CASSLRLSSYNEQFF.

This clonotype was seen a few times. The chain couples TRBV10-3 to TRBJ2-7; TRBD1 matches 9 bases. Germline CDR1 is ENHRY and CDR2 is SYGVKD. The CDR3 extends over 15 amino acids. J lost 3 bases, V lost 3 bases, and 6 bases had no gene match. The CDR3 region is CAISDTGGQFYEQYF. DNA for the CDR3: TGTGCCATCAGTGATACAGGGGGCCAATTCTACGAGCAGTACTTC.

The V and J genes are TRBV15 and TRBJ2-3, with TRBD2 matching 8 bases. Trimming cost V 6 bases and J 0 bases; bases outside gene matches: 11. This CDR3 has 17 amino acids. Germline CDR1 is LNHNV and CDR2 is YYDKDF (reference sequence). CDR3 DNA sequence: TGTGCCACCAGGGAGACCTCCGGGGGGGTTAGCACAGATACGCAGTATTTT. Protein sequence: CATRETSGGVSTDTQYF. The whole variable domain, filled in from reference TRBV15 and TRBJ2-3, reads DAMVIQNPRYQVTQFGKPVTLSCSQTLNHNVMYWYQQKSSQAPKLLFHYYDKDFNNEADTPDNFQSRRPNTSFCFLDIRSPGLGDTAMYLCATRETSGGVSTDTQYFGPGTRLTVL.

The CDR3 nucleotides read TGTGCCAGCAGTTTAAATGCGGGGGCTGAATCACCCCTCCACTTT. Amino acids: CASSLNAGAESPLHF. The chain joins TRBV12-3 or TRBV12-4 to TRBJ1-6, with D perhaps TRBD1 (6 bases). Deletions cut 2 bases from V and 10 bases from J, with 15 bases between. This CDR3 has 15 residues.